This T cell receptor (beta chain) was sequenced for a study of T cell responses to AZD1222 COVID-19 vaccine. Findings and limits, study-wide: Once two AZD1222 doses were given, Spike-specific TCR breadth and depth went up. Only a handful of AZD1222 recipients were seropositive at baseline. Clonal diversity may have been underestimated in mostly white British donors.

Pooling covered second doses at about 4 or about 12 weeks. Here immunoSEQ multiplex PCR was the method, and the copy in TCRdb shows in-frame clones only, minus some. The table includes 250,000 to 300,000 clones, approximately 94% detected once. Comment on this clone: No antigen is known for it.

Trimming left V 5 bases short and J 7 bases short, with 18 bases between. Germline loops: CDR1 SGHVS, CDR2 FQNEAQ. This CDR3 contains 16 residues. The source material was peripheral blood, sampled 28 days after the second AZD1222 dose. This clonotype originated in an adult who received the AZD1222 COVID-19 vaccine. The chain recombines TRBV7-8 with TRBJ1-6; weak D call: TRBD1 (5 bases). CDR3 sequence reads: CASSLESGTANSPLHF. DNA of the CDR3: TGTGCCAGCAGCCTCGAAAGTGGGACGGCAAATTCACCCCTCCACTTT.